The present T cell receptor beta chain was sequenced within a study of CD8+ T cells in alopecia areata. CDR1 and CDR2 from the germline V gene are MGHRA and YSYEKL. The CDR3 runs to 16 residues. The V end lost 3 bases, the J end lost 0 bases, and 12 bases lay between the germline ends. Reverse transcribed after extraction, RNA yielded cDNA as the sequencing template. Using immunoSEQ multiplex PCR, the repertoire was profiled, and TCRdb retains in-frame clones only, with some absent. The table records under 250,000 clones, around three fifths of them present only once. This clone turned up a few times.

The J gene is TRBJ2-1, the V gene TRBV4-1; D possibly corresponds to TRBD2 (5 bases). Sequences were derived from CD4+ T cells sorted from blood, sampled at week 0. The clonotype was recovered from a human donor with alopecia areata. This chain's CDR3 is CASSHVARSSYNEQFF. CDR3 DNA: TGCGCCAGCAGCCACGTAGCGCGTAGCTCCTACAATGAGCAGTTCTTC.